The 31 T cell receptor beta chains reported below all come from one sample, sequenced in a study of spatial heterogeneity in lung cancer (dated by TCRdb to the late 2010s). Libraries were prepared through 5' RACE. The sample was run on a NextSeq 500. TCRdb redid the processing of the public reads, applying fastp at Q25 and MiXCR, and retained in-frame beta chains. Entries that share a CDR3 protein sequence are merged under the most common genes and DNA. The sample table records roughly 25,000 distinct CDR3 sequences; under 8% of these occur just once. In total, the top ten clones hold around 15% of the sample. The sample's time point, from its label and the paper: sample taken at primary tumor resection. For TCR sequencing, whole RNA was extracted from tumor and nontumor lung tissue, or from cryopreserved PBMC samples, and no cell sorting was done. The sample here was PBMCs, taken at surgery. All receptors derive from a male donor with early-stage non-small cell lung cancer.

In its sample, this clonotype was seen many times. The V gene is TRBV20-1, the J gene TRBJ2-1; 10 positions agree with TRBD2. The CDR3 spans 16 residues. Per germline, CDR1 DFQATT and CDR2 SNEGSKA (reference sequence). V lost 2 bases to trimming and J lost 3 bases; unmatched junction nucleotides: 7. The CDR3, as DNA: TGCAGTGCTAGACCAATCCTAGCGGGAGTCTACAATGAGCAGTTCTTC. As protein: CSARPILAGVYNEQFF.

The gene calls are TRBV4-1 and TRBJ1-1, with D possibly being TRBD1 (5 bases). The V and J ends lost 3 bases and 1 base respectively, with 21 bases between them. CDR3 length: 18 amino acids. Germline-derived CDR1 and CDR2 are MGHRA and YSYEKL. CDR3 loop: CASSHTLLRTRTNTEAFF. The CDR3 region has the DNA TGCGCCAGCAGCCACACCCTATTACGGACACGCACGAACACTGAAGCTTTCTTT.

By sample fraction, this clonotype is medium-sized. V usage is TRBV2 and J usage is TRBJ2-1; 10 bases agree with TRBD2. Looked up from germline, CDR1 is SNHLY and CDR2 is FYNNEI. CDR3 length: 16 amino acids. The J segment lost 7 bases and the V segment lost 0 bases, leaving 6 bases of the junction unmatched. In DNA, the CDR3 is TGTGCCAGCAGTGAAGCGCTCAGCGGGAGGGCAAATGAGCAGTTCTTC. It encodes CASSEALSGRANEQFF.

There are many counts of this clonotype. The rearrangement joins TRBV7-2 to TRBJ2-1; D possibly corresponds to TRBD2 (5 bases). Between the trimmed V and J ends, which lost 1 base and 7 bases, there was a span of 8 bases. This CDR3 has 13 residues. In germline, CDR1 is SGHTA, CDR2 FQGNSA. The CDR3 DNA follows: TGTGCCAGCAGCTTAGTACGGGGAAATGAGCAGTTCTTC. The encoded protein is CASSLVRGNEQFF. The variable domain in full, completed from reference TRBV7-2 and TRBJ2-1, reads GAGVSQSPSNKVTEKGKDVELRCDPISGHTALYWYRQSLGQGLEFLIYFQGNSAPDKSGLPSDRFSAERTGGSVSTLTIQRTQQEDSAVYLCASSLVRGNEQFFGPGTRLTVL.

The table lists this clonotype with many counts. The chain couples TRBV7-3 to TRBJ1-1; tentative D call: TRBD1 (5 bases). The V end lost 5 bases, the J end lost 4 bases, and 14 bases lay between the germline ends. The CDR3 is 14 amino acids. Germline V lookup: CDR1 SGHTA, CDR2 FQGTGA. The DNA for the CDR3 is TGTGCCAGCAGCCGTTTGACAGTCGCCACTGAAGCTTTCTTT. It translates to CASSRLTVATEAFF.

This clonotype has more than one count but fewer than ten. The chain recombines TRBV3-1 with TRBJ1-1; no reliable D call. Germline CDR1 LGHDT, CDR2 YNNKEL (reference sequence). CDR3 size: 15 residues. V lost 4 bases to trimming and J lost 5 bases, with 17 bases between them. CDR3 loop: CASSRIHRGGTEAFF. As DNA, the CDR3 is TGTGCCAGCAGCCGGATCCACAGAGGAGGGACTGAAGCTTTCTTT.

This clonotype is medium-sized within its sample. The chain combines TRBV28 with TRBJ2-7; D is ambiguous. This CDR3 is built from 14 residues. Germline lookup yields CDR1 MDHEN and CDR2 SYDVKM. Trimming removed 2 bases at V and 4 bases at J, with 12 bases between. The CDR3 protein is CASSLRQVVYEQYV. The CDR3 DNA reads TGTGCCAGCAGTTTACGGCAGGTGGTATACGAGCAGTACGTC.

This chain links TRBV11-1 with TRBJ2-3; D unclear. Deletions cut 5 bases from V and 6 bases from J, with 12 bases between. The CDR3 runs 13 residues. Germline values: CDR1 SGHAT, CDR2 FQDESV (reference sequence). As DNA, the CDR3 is TGTGCCAGCAGCACACAGTTCGCGGATACGCAGTATTTT. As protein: CASSTQFADTQYF. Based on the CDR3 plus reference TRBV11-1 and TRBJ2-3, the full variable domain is EAEVAQSPRYKITEKSQAVAFWCDPISGHATLYWYRQILGQGPELLVQFQDESVVDDSQLPKDRFSAERLKGVDSTLKIQPAELGDSAMYLCASSTQFADTQYFGPGTRLTVL.

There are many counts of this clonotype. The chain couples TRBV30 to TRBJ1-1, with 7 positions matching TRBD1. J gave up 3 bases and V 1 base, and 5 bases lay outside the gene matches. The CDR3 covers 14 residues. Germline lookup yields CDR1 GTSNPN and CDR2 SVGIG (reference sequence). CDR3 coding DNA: TGTGCCTGGAGTGAGGGGGCGGCGGACACTGAAGCTTTCTTT. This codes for CAWSEGAADTEAFF. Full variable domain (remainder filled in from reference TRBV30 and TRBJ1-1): SQTIHQWPATLVQPVGSPLSLECTVEGTSNPNLYWYRQAAGRGLQLLFYSVGIGQISSEVPQNLSASRPQDRQFILSSKKLLLSDSGFYLCAWSEGAADTEAFFGQGTRLTVV.

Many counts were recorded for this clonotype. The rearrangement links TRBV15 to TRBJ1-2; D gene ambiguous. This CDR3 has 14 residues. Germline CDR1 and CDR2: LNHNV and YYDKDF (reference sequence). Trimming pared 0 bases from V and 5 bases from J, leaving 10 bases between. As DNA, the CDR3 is TGTGCCACCAGCAGAGATCGAGGGTTATATGGCTACACCTTC. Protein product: CATSRDRGLYGYTF.

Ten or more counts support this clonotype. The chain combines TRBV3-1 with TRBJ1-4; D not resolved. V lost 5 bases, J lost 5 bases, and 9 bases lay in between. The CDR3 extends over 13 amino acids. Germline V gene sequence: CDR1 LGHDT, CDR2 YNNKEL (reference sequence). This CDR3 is CASSGDGNEKLFF. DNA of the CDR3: TGTGCCAGCAGCGGTGACGGGAATGAAAAACTGTTTTTT.

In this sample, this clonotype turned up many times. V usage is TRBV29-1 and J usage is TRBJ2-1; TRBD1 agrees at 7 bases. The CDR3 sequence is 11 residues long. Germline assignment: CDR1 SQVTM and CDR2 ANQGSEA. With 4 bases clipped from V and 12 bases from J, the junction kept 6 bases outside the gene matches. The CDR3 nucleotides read TGCAGCGTTGGTTCAGACAGGGTGCAGTTCTTC. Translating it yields CSVGSDRVQFF.

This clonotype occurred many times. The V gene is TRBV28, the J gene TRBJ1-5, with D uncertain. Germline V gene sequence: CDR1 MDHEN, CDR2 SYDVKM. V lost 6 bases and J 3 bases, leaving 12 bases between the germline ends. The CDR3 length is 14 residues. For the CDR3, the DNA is TGTGCCAGCAGCTCCCGGCGTAACAATCAGCCCCAGCATTTT. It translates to CASSSRRNNQPQHF.

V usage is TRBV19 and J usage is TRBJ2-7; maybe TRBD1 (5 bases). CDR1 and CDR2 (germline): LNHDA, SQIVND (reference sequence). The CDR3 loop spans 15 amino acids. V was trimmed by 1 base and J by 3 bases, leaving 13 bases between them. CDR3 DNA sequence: TGTGCCAGTAGTATAGTGGGCAGGACATTCTACGAGCAGTACTTC. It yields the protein CASSIVGRTFYEQYF.

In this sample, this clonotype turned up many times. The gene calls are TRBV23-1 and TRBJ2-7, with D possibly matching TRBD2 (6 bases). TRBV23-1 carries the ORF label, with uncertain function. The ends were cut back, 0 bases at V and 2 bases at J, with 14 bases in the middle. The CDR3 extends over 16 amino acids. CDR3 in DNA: TGCGCCAGCAGTCAATCGGGCAGGGAGGCCCCCTACGAGCAGTACGTC. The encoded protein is CASSQSGREAPYEQYV.

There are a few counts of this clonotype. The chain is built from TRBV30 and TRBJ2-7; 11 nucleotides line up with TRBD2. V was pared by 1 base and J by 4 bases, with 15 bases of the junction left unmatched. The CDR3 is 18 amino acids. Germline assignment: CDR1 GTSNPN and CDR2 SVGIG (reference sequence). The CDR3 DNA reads TGTGCCTGGAGTGAAGGGATTTCAGGACTAGCGGGCTTATACGAGCAGTACTTC. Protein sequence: CAWSEGISGLAGLYEQYF.

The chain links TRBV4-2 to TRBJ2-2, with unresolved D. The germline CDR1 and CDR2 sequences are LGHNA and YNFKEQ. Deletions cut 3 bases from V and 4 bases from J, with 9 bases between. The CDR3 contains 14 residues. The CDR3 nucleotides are TGTGCCAGCAGCCAGGTCCATGGCACCGGGGAGCTGTTTTTT. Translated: CASSQVHGTGELFF.

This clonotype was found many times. The CDR3 spells CASTGQVENYGYTF. CDR3 sequence (DNA): TGTGCCAGCACGGGCCAAGTGGAGAACTATGGCTACACCTTC. V and J are TRBV12-3 or TRBV12-4 and TRBJ1-2; D not certain. Trimming shortened V by 7 bases and J by 2 bases, and 14 bases separated the two germline ends. The CDR3 is 14 residues long.

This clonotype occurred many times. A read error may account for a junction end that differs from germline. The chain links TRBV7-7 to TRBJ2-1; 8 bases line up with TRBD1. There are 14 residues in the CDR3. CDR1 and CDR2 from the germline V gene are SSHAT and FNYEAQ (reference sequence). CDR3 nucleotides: TGTGCTAGCAGCCCTAACCAGGGGGCAGCTGAGCAGTTCTTC. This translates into CASSPNQGAAEQFF.

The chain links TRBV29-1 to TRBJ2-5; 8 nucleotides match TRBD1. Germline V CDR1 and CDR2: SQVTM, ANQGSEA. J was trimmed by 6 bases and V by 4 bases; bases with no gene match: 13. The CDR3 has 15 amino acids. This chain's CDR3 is CSVVFVRTGRKTQYF. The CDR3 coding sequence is TGCAGCGTTGTCTTTGTTCGGACAGGGAGGAAGACCCAGTACTTC. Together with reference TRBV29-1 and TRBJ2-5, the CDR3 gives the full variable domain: SAVISQKPSRDICQRGTSLTIQCQVDSQVTMMFWYRQQPGQSLTLIATANQGSEATYESGFVIDKFPISRPNLTFSTLTVSNMSPEDSSIYLCSVVFVRTGRKTQYFGPGTRLLVL.

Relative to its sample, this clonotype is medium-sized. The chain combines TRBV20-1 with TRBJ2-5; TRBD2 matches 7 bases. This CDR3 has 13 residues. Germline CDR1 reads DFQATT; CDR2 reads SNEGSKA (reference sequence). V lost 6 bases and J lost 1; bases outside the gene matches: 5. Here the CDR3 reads CSARDYLQETQYF. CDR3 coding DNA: TGCAGTGCCCGGGACTACCTCCAAGAGACCCAGTACTTC.

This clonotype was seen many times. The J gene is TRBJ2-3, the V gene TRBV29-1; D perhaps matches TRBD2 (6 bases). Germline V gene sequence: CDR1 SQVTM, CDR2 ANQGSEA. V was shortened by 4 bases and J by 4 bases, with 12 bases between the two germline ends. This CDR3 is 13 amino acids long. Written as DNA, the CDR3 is TGCAGCGTTGTCGGGGGAGCTTCAGATACGCAGTATTTT. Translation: CSVVGGASDTQYF.

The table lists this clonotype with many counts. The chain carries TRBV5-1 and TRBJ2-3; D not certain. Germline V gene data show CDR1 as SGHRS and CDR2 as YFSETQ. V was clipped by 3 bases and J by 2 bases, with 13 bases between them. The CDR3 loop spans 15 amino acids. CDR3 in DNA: TGCGCCAGCAGCTCCGCACCCCTTTTCACAGATACGCAGTATTTT. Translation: CASSSAPLFTDTQYF.

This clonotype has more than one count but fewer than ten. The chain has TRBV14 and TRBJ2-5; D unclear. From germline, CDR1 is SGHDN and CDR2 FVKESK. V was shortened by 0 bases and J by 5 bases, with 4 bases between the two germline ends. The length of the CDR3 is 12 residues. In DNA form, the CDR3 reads TGTGCCAGCAGCCAAGACTGGGAGACCCAGTACTTC. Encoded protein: CASSQDWETQYF.

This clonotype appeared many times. CDR3 nucleotides: TGTGCCAGCAGGCAGACTAGCGGGATTATTAGTGAGCAGTTCTTC. As protein: CASRQTSGIISEQFF. The gene calls are TRBV2 and TRBJ2-1, with TRBD2 matching over 11 bases. Germline V gives CDR1 SNHLY, CDR2 FYNNEI. The length of the CDR3 is 15 residues. V lost 6 bases and J lost 9; bases outside the gene matches: 10. Based on the CDR3 plus reference TRBV2 and TRBJ2-1, the full variable domain is EPEVTQTPSHQVTQMGQEVILRCVPISNHLYFYWYRQILGQKVEFLVSFYNNEISEKSEIFDDQFSVERPDGSNFTLKIRSTKLEDSAMYFCASRQTSGIISEQFFGPGTRLTVL.

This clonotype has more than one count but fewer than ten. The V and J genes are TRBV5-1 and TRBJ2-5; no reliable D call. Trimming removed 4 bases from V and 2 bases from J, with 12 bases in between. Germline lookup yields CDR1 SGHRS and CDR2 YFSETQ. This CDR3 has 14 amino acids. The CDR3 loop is CASSARGSQETQYF. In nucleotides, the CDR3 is TGCGCCAGCAGCGCCCGAGGCAGTCAAGAGACCCAGTACTTC.

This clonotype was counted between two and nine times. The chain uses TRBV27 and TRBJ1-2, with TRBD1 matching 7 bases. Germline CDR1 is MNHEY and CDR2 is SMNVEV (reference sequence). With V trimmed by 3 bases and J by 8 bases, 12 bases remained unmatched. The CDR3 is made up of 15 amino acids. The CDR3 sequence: CASSFSPDRVGGYTF. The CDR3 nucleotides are TGTGCCAGCAGTTTCTCCCCAGACAGGGTTGGGGGCTACACCTTC.

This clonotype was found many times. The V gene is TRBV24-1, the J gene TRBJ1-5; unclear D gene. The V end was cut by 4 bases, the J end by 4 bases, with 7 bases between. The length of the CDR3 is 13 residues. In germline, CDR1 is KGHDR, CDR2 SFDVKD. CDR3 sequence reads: CATSEQSNQPQHF. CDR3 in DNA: TGTGCCACCAGTGAACAATCTAATCAGCCCCAGCATTTT.

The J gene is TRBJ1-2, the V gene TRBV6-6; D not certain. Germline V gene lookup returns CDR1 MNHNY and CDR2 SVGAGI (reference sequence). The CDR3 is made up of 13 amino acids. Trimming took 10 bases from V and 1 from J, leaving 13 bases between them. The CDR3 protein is CATLLGFNYGYTF. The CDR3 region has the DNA TGTGCCACCCTTCTGGGGTTTAACTATGGCTACACCTTC.

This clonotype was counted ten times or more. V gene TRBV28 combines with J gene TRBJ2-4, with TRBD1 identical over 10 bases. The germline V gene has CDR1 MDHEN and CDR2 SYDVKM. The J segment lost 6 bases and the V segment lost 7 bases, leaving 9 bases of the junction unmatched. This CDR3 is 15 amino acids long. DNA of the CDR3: TGTGCCAGCACCCCGAGGGGACAGGGGATAAACATTCAGTACTTC. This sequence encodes CASTPRGQGINIQYF.

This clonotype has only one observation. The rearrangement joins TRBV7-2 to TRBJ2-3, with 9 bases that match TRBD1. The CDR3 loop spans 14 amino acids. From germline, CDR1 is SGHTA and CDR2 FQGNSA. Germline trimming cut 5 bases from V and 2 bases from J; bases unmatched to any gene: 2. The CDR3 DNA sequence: TGTGCCAGCAGCGGGGACAGGGTCACAGATACGCAGTATTTT. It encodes CASSGDRVTDTQYF.